The rows below give T cell receptor beta chains drawn from one sample of a study of blood T cell repertoires in COVID-19. Sequenced by immunoSEQ multiplex PCR; TCRdb stores in-frame clones only, minus some. The sample holds around 70,000 clones, 70% to 90% seen once. What was sequenced was peripheral blood. These receptors all stem from a human donor in a cohort sampled during active COVID-19. The CDR3 runs from the conserved cysteine through the conserved F or W.

cdr3_aa,v_call,j_call
CASSQGGPTNEKLFF,TRBV18,TRBJ1-4
CASSFLLSYEQYF,TRBV28,TRBJ2-7
CATSREGGSGEQYF,TRBV15,TRBJ2-3
CATSDTGEADTQYF,TRBV24-1,TRBJ2-3
CASTNLRGPNAEAFF,TRBV6-6,TRBJ1-1
CASSRSRDSRNEKLFF,TRBV7-2,TRBJ1-4
CASSSHTTGYEQFF,TRBV6-2/TRBV6-3,TRBJ2-1
CASRFTGTDNEKLFF,TRBV2,TRBJ1-4
CASSLNGNYGYTF,TRBV12-3/TRBV12-4,TRBJ1-2
CAWSGDRETQPQHF,TRBV30,TRBJ1-5
CASNRPSGGQETQYF,TRBV2,TRBJ2-5
CASSKAGADNSPLHF,TRBV19,TRBJ1-6
CASSIDPHRFAPLHF,TRBV19,TRBJ1-6
CASSPTRERGKNTPQETQYF,TRBV5-1,TRBJ2-5
CASSPSTSGDEQFF,TRBV27,TRBJ2-1
CASMRDTEAFF,TRBV6-1,TRBJ1-1
CASSYGLAGSNEQFF,TRBV5-4,TRBJ2-1
CASSPILEAPRTDTQYF,TRBV18,TRBJ2-3
CSASPGQRQAHGYTF,TRBV20-1,TRBJ1-2
CASSLSRGPTYNEQFF,TRBV19,TRBJ2-1
CASSPGGEAHYGYTF,TRBV9,TRBJ1-2
CAWSVGFPRGTYEQYF,TRBV30,TRBJ2-7
CASSTGTGGVYEQYF,TRBV18,TRBJ2-7
CASSPKGSGYTF,TRBV18,TRBJ1-2
CASSLTTDNTEAFF,TRBV5-1,TRBJ1-1
CASNSGQRQGTYEQYF,TRBV28,TRBJ2-7
CASSPGGTGEKLFF,TRBV5-1,TRBJ1-4
CASSERTGGQPQHF,TRBV6-1,TRBJ1-5
CASLGENTEAFF,TRBV6-5,TRBJ1-1
CASSRGGGDDTQYF,TRBV3-1/TRBV3-2,TRBJ2-3